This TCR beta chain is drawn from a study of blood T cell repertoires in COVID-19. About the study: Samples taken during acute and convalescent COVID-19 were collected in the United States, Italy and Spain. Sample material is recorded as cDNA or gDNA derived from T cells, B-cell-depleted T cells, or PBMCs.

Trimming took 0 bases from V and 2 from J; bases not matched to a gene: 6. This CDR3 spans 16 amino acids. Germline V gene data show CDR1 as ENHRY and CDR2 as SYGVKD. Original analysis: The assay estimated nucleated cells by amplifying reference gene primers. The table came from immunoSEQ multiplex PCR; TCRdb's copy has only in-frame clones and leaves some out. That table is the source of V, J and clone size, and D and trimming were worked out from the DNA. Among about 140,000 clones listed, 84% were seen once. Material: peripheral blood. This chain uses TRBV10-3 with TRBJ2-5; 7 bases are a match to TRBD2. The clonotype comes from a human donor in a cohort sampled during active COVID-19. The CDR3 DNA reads TGTGCCATCAGTGAGTCGAGGGCTAGCGGACAAGAGACCCAGTACTTC. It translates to CAISESRASGQETQYF.